Listed below are T cell receptor beta chains from one sample, sequenced in a study of cytomegalovirus exposure and HLA in healthy donors. The data were produced by immunoSEQ multiplex PCR, yet TCRdb's version contains in-frame clones alone and is incomplete. The table lists some 110,000 clones, around 89% of them singletons, with approximately 1.8% in the top ten. The sequenced material came from PBMCs. Every receptor here comes from a man younger than 35 in good health and CMV-seronegative. Both conserved end residues are part of each CDR3. A D gene is named only where the DNA matches it firmly. Clone size is not always given. Where it is, it says once, few, many or a class for expanded clones.

j_call d_call v_call clone_size cdr3_nt cdr3_aa
TRBJ1-6 . TRBV6-6 . TGTGCCAGCAGCCTTCTTCGGGGCTCCTATAATTCACCCCTCCACTTT CASSLLRGSYNSPLHF
TRBJ2-7 TRBD1 TRBV5-1 . TGCGCCAGCAGCTTGGGGACAGGGTCTATACACGAGCAGTACTTC CASSLGTGSIHEQYF
TRBJ2-1 . TRBV5-4 . TGTGCCAGCAGCTTAGACAGTTTCTCCTACAATGAGCAGTTCTTC CASSLDSFSYNEQFF
TRBJ1-2 TRBD1 TRBV29-1 . TGCAGCGTTGAGGGACAGGCGATTAACTATGGCTACACCTTC CSVEGQAINYGYTF
TRBJ2-3 TRBD2 TRBV6-5 . TGTGCCAGCAGTTACTCGGGCGGGGGGGCGGATACGCAGTATTTT CASSYSGGGADTQYF
TRBJ2-7 TRBD2 TRBV5-1 . TGCGCCAGCAGCATAGCGGGGGGGAGCTCCTACGAGCAGTACTTC CASSIAGGSSYEQYF
TRBJ2-5 TRBD1 TRBV6-1 . TGTGCCAGCAGAAACAGGGGGCAGGGGTCGGCCCAGTACTTC CASRNRGQGSAQYF
TRBJ1-2 TRBD1 TRBV7-9 . TGTGCCAGCAGCCCCGGGGGACAGAACTATGGCTACACCTTC CASSPGGQNYGYTF
TRBJ1-6 . TRBV19 . TGTGCCAGTAGAAATACAGGGTTTTCACCCCTCCACTTT CASRNTGFSPLHF
TRBJ2-7 . TRBV4-3 . TGCGCCAGCAGCCAAGATCGGTCCCACGAGCAGTACTTC CASSQDRSHEQYF
TRBJ2-5 TRBD2 TRBV11-2 . TGTGCCAGCAGCTTAGATCTCCTAGCGGGGGTGCAAGAGACCCAGTACTTC CASSLDLLAGVQETQYF
TRBJ2-7 TRBD1 TRBV30 . TGTGCCTGGAGGCCGAAGCGGACAGGGGGTCGTTTCTACGAGCAGTACTTC CAWRPKRTGGRFYEQYF
TRBJ1-1 . TRBV9 . TGTGCCAGCAGCGTAGACCCAGGTGGCTCGAACACTGAAGCTTTCTTT CASSVDPGGSNTEAFF
TRBJ2-5 TRBD1 TRBV2 few TGTGCCAGCTGCATAGACAGGGGGCGAGAGACCCAGTACTTC CASCIDRGRETQYF
TRBJ2-7 . TRBV27 . TGTGCCAGCAGTTTGCTAGGGTCCTTTGGGAGCGAGCAGTACTTC CASSLLGSFGSEQYF
TRBJ2-2 . TRBV10-1 medium-sized TGCGCCAGCAGAGAGTTGGCCCTCAATACCGGGGAGCTGTTTTTT CASRELALNTGELFF
TRBJ2-2 TRBD1 TRBV2 once TGTGCCAGCAGTGAACTCAGGGGGTATACCGGGGAGCTGTTTTTT CASSELRGYTGELFF
TRBJ1-6 . TRBV25-1 . TGTGCCAGCAGTGCGACTTTTCAGTCACCCCTCCACTTT CASSATFQSPLHF
TRBJ2-5 TRBD1 TRBV11-2 . TGTGCCAGCAGCGACAGGGACAGACCATTTGAGACCCAGTACTTC CASSDRDRPFETQYF
TRBJ1-3 . TRBV27 few TGTGCCAGCAGTTTCGACAGTGGAAACACCATATATTTT CASSFDSGNTIYF
TRBJ1-4 . TRBV28 . TGTGCCAGTAAAACCCGGCGCAGGGGTTCTAATGAAAAACTGTTTTTT CASKTRRRGSNEKLFF
TRBJ1-1 . TRBV19 . TGTGCCACCAGACAGAACACTGAAGCTTTCTTT CATRQNTEAFF
TRBJ1-2 TRBD1 TRBV4-3 . TGCGCCAGCAGCCAACGACAGGGCCAGACTAACTATGGCTACACCTTC CASSQRQGQTNYGYTF
TRBJ2-1 . TRBV4-3 . TGCGCCAGCAGCCAAGATCTGTTGTCACTAGTTGGCGACAATGAGCAGTTCTTC CASSQDLLSLVGDNEQFF
TRBJ1-4 TRBD1 TRBV15 . TGTGCCACCAGCACATCCCGACAGGGGGGCCGTGAAAAACTGTTTTTT CATSTSRQGGREKLFF
TRBJ1-1 TRBD1 TRBV7-6 . TGTGCCAGCAGCTCGAACAGGGGTCTGGACACTGAAGCTTTCTTT CASSSNRGLDTEAFF
TRBJ1-3 . TRBV6-5 once TGTGCCAGCAGCCATCCACAGAGCTCTGGAAACACCATATATTTT CASSHPQSSGNTIYF
TRBJ2-4 TRBD2 TRBV4-3 . TGCGCCAGCAGTCGGAGGACTAGCGAAGCCAAAAACATTCAGTACTTC CASSRRTSEAKNIQYF
TRBJ2-3 TRBD2 TRBV28 . TGTGCCAGCAGTACAATACCCCAACCCCCAACTGGGATACTAGCGAATAGCACAGATACGCAGTATTTT CASSTIPQPPTGILANSTDTQYF
TRBJ1-5 TRBD1 TRBV7-9 . TGTGCCAGCACCGTGGACAGGGGAGGGCAGCCCCAGCATTTT CASTVDRGGQPQHF
TRBJ2-7 TRBD1 TRBV19 . TGTGCCAGTAGTGAAAGGGGGACAGGGGGCGACGAGCAGTACTTC CASSERGTGGDEQYF
TRBJ2-7 . TRBV6-1 . TGTGCCAGCGCGGGGGACAGGATGGGGGAGCAGTACTTC CASAGDRMGEQYF
TRBJ2-7 TRBD1 TRBV7-8 . TGTGCCAGCAGCCCACGGACAGGGGACGCAGAATACGAGCAGTACTTC CASSPRTGDAEYEQYF
TRBJ2-1 . TRBV11-2 . TGTGCCAGCAGCTCCGCCGGGGGTAGATCCTACAATGAGCAGTTCTTC CASSSAGGRSYNEQFF
TRBJ2-3 . TRBV7-8 . TGTGCCAGCAGCTTAGGAGGGTACCGCACAGATACGCAGTATTTT CASSLGGYRTDTQYF
TRBJ2-7 . TRBV29-1 once TGCAGCGTCGAACTACAGGGAGCCCACTCCTACGAGCAGTACTTC CSVELQGAHSYEQYF
TRBJ1-5 . TRBV4-3 . TGCGCCAGCAGCCAAGCTCAGGGGCTCAATCAGCCCCAGCATTTT CASSQAQGLNQPQHF
TRBJ2-7 TRBD1 TRBV25-1 . TGTGCCAGCAGTGAGCGGGACAGGGAACGCGAGCAGTACTTC CASSERDREREQYF
TRBJ2-3 . TRBV28 . TGTGCCGGACAACAAACCCGGACATCGCTCACAGATACGCAGTATTTT CAGQQTRTSLTDTQYF
TRBJ1-5 . TRBV6-5 . TGTGCCAGCAACCCAGGGTTCTATAGCAATCAGCCCCAGCATTTT CASNPGFYSNQPQHF
TRBJ1-1 . TRBV4-1 . TGCGCCAGCAGCCAACAGGCACAGGGATACACTGAAGCTTTCTTT CASSQQAQGYTEAFF